A selection of T cell receptor beta chains follows, all from one sample in a study of T cell repertoires in cytomegalovirus infection. MiXCR, applied by TCRdb to the reads, yields one record per CDR3 protein. This table holds approximately 910,000 distinct CDR3 sequences, approximately 32% found once. Their target antigens are unknown. Sample: cultured CD8+ T cells from PBMCs, taken from culture after CMV antigen stimulation. The receptors were gathered from a human donor in good health (CMV status not recorded). Some clones in this sample may be carry-over from other donors' samples. Each CDR3 is given with its conserved first and last residue. A D gene is named only where the DNA matches it firmly. Clone sizes are given selectively: once, few, many, or a class where the clone is expanded.

cdr3_length	j_call	v_call	clone_size	d_call	cdr3_aa	cdr3_nt
17	TRBJ1-5	TRBV6-1	many	.	CASSELTGVRSDQPQHF	TGTGCCAGCAGTGAATTAACGGGAGTCAGGTCCGATCAGCCCCAGCATTTT
16	TRBJ2-1	TRBV2	.	.	CASSEEDFQLECEQFF	TGTGCCAGCAGTGAAGAAGATTTCCAATTGGAATGTGAGCAGTTCTTC
16	TRBJ2-7	TRBV20-1	few	.	CSARDKRGTASYEQYF	TGCAGTGCTAGAGATAAGCGGGGGACAGCCTCCTACGAGCAGTACTTC
16	TRBJ1-6	TRBV20-1	.	.	CSARDPEDRFDSPLHF	TGCAGTGCTAGAGACCCTGAAGACAGGTTTGATTCACCCCTCCACTTT
14	TRBJ1-1	TRBV28	.	.	CASSPGQVGTEAFF	TGTGCCAGCAGTCCGGGCCAGGTGGGCACTGAAGCTTTCTTT
14	TRBJ2-1	TRBV7-6	few	TRBD1	CASKRDRGYNEQFF	TGTGCCAGCAAGCGGGACAGGGGTTACAATGAGCAGTTCTTC
18	TRBJ2-3	TRBV6-6	.	TRBD2	CASSPILYSGGAPDTQYF	TGTGCCAGCAGTCCCATACTCTATAGCGGGGGGGCCCCAGATACGCAGTATTTT
17	TRBJ1-1	TRBV10-3	.	TRBD1	CAISEWDRDRKLPEAFF	TGTGCCATCAGTGAATGGGACCGGGACAGGAAATTACCCGAAGCTTTCTTT
14	TRBJ2-7	TRBV20-1	.	TRBD1	CSASSRDRAYEQYF	TGCAGTGCTTCATCCCGGGACAGGGCCTACGAGCAGTACTTC
20	TRBJ2-5	TRBV7-9	few	.	CASSLIEFDSKGRDQETQYF	TGTGCCAGCAGCTTAATTGAGTTCGATTCGAAGGGGCGCGATCAAGAGACCCAGTACTTC
17	TRBJ2-2	TRBV7-8	many	TRBD1	CASSPNEGALNTGELFF	TGTGCCAGCAGCCCTAATGAGGGGGCTTTGAACACCGGGGAGCTGTTTTTT
16	TRBJ2-3	TRBV4-2	.	TRBD1	CASSQEGTGVTDTQYF	TGTGCCAGCAGCCAAGAAGGGACAGGGGTCACAGATACGCAGTATTTT
14	TRBJ1-2	TRBV7-9	few	.	CACDPGRIPFGYTF	TGTGCCTGCGACCCGGGACGGATCCCGTTCGGCTACACCTTC
11	TRBJ2-1	TRBV7-6	many	.	CASSGSGEQFF	TGTGCCAGCAGCGGGTCCGGGGAGCAGTTCTTC
17	TRBJ2-5	TRBV10-3	.	TRBD2	CAISESKTSGYQETQYF	TGTGCCATCAGTGAGTCGAAAACTAGCGGGTACCAAGAGACCCAGTACTTC
16	TRBJ1-5	TRBV7-6	few	.	CASSLRGEGSNQPQHF	TGTGCCAGCAGCTTAAGGGGCGAAGGGAGCAATCAGCCCCAGCATTTT
15	TRBJ2-3	TRBV28	few	.	CASSFQDSYTDTQYF	TGTGCCAGCAGTTTTCAGGACAGCTACACAGATACGCAGTATTTT
13	TRBJ1-1	TRBV7-6	.	.	CASFSGGATEAFF	TGTGCCAGCTTCTCTGGGGGGGCCACTGAAGCTTTCTTT
13	TRBJ2-7	TRBV7-8	few	.	CASSARAIYEQYF	TGTGCCAGCAGCGCAAGGGCCATCTACGAGCAGTACTTC
12	TRBJ1-1	TRBV6-6	.	.	CASSYGVFEAFF	TGTGCCAGCAGTTACGGCGTGTTTGAAGCTTTCTTT
18	TRBJ2-1	TRBV6-6	.	TRBD2	CASSYGTSGGHPYNEQFF	TGTGCCAGCAGTTACGGGACTAGCGGGGGCCACCCCTACAATGAGCAGTTCTTC
16	TRBJ2-2	TRBV6-1	many	.	CASSVPGDSNTGELFF	TGTGCCAGCAGTGTCCCGGGGGACTCAAACACCGGGGAGCTGTTTTTT
14	TRBJ2-3	TRBV20-1	.	TRBD1	CSAQGGAGTDTQYF	TGCAGTGCCCAAGGGGGCGCCGGCACAGATACGCAGTATTTT
13	TRBJ1-1	TRBV5-5	.	.	CASSLGMAPEAFF	TGTGCCAGCAGCTTGGGCATGGCTCCTGAAGCTTTCTTT
13	TRBJ1-6	TRBV25-1	few	.	CASSEAWNSPLHF	TGTGCCAGCAGTGAGGCTTGGAATTCACCCCTCCACTTT
15	TRBJ2-1	TRBV5-6	.	.	CASSFGGTDYNEQFF	TGTGCCAGCAGCTTCGGAGGGACAGATTACAATGAGCAGTTCTTC
13	TRBJ1-5	TRBV24-1	.	.	CATSEGSYQPQHF	TGTGCCACCAGTGAGGGAAGTTATCAGCCCCAGCATTTT
16	TRBJ1-3	TRBV4-2	.	.	CASSQDRRVSGNTIYF	TGTGCCAGCAGCCAAGATAGACGGGTCTCTGGAAACACCATATATTTT
16	TRBJ2-3	TRBV4-1	.	.	CASSQPDWTAPDTQYF	TGCGCCAGCAGCCAACCAGACTGGACGGCTCCCGATACGCAGTATTTT
14	TRBJ2-1	TRBV7-9	.	.	CASGGAATHNEQFF	TGTGCCAGCGGAGGGGCAGCTACACACAATGAGCAGTTCTTC
15	TRBJ2-5	TRBV15	.	.	CATSREVEGIGTQYF	TGTGCCACCAGCAGAGAGGTGGAGGGGATCGGGACCCAGTACTTC
14	TRBJ1-1	TRBV3-1	.	.	CASSQGEWDTEAFF	TGTGCCAGCAGCCAAGGAGAGTGGGACACTGAAGCTTTCTTT
14	TRBJ1-1	TRBV20-1	few	.	CSARDYPGFTEAFF	TGCAGTGCTAGAGATTATCCCGGGTTCACTGAAGCTTTCTTT